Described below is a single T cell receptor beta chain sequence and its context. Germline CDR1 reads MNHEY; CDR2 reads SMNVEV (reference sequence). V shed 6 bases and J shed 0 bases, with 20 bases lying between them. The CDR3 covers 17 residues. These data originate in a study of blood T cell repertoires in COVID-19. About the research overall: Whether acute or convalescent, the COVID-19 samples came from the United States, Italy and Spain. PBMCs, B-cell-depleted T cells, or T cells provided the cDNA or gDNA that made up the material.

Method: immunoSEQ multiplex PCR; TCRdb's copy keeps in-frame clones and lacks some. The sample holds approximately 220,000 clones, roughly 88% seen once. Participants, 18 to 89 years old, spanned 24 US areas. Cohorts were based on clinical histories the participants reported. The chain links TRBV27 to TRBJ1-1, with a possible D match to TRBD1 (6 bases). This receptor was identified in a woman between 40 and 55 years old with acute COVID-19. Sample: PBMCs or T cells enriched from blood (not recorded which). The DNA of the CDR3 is TGTGCCAGCAGCAGCCGACCCGGACAGACCATGAACACTGAAGCTTTCTTT. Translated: CASSSRPGQTMNTEAFF.